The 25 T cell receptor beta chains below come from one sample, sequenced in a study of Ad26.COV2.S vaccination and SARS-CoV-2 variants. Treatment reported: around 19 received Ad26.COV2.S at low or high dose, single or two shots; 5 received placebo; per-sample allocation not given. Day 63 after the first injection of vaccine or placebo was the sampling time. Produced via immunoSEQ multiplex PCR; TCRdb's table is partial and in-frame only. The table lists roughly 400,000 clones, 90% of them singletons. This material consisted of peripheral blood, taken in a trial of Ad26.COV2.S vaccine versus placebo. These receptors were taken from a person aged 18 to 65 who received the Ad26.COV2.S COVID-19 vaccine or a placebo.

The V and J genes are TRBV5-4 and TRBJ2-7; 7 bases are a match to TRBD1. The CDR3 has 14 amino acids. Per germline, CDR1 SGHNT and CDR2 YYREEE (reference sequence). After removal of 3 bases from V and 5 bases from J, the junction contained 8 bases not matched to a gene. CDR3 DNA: TGTGCCAGCAGCTCACGACAGGGTTCAAACGAGCAGTACTTC. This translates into CASSSRQGSNEQYF.

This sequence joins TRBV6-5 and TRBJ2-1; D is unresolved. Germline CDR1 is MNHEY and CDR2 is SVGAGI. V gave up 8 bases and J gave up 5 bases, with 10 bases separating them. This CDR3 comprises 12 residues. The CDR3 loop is CASRLYDNEQFF. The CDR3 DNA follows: TGTGCCAGCCGCCTATACGACAATGAGCAGTTCTTC.

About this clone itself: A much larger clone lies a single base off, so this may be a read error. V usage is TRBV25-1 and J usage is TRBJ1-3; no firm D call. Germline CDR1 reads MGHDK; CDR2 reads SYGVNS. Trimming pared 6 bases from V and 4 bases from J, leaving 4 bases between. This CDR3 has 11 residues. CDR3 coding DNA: TGTGCCAGCAGCCCCGGAAACACCATATATTTT. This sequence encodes CASSPGNTIYF.

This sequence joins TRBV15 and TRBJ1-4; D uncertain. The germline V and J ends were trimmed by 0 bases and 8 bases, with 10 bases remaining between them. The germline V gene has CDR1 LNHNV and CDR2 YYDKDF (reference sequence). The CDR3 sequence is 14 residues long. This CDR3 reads CATSREGRDEKLFF. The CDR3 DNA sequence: TGTGCCACCAGCAGAGAAGGACGAGACGAAAAACTGTTTTTT.

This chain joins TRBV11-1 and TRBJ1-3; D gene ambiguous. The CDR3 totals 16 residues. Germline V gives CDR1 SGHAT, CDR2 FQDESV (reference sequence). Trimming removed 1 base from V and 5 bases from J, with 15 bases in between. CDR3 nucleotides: TGTGCCAGCAGCTTAGGTCGACAATCCCAACGAAACACCATATATTTT. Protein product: CASSLGRQSQRNTIYF.

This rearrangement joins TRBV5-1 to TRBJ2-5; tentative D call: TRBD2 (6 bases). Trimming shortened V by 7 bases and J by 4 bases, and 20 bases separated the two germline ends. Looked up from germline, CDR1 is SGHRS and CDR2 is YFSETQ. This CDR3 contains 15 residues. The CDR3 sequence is CASQLRSGSPETQYF. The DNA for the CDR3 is TGCGCCAGCCAGCTTAGATCCGGGAGTCCAGAGACCCAGTACTTC. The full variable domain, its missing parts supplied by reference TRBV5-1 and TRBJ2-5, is KAGVTQTPRYLIKTRGQQVTLSCSPISGHRSVSWYQQTPGQGLQFLFEYFSETQRNKGNFPGRFSGRQFSNSRSEMNVSTLELGDSALYLCASQLRSGSPETQYFGPGTRLLVL.

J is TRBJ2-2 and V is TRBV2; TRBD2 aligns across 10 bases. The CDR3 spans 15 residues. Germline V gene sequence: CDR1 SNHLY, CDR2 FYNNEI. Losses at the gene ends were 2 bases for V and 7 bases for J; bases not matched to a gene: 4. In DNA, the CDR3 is TGTGCCAGCAGTGAACAGGCTAGCGGGAGCGGGGAGCTGTTTTTT. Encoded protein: CASSEQASGSGELFF.

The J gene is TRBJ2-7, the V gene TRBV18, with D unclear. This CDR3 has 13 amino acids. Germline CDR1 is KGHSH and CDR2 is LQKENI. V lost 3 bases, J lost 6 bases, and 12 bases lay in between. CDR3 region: CASSPSAQTEQYF. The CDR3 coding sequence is TGTGCCAGCTCACCTTCAGCTCAGACCGAGCAGTACTTC.

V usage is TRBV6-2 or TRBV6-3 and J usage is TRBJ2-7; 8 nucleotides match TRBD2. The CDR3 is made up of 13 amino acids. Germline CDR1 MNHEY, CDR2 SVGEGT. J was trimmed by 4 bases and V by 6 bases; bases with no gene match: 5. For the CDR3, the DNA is TGTGCCAGCAGCCCCCCGGGGGGGTACGAGCAGTACTTC. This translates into CASSPPGGYEQYF.

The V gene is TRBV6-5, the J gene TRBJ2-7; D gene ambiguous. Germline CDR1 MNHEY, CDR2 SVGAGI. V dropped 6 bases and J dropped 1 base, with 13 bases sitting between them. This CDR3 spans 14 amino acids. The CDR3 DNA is TGTGCCAGCAGGCAAAGGGATCGTTCCTACGAGCAGTACTTC. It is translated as CASRQRDRSYEQYF.

The DNA for the CDR3 is TGTGCCAGCAGCTTAGGGCAGACAGGGTACACTGAAGCTTTCTTT. It specifies CASSLGQTGYTEAFF. This chain uses TRBV11-2 with TRBJ1-1, with TRBD1 matching over 7 bases. The CDR3 covers 15 residues. V was clipped by 1 base and J by 3 bases; unmatched bases: 5. The germline V gene has CDR1 SGHAT and CDR2 FQNNGV. Using reference TRBV11-2 and TRBJ1-1 for the parts outside the CDR3, the full variable domain is EAGVAQSPRYKIIEKRQSVAFWCNPISGHATLYWYQQILGQGPKLLIQFQNNGVVDDSQLPKDRFSAERLKGVDSTLKIQPAKLEDSAVYLCASSLGQTGYTEAFFGQGTRLTVV.

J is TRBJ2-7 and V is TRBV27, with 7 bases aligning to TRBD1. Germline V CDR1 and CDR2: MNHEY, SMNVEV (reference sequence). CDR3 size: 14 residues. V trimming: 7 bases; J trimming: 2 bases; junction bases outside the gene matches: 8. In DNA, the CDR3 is TGTGCCAGCACAGATAGGACAGGAACCTACGAGCAGTACTTC. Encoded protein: CASTDRTGTYEQYF.

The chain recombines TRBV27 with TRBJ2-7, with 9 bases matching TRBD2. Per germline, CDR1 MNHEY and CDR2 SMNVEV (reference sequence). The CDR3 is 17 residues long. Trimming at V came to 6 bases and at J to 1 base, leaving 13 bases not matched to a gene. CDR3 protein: CASSLTIIAGESYEQYF. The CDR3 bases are TGTGCCAGCAGCCTTACCATCATAGCGGGAGAGTCCTACGAGCAGTACTTC.

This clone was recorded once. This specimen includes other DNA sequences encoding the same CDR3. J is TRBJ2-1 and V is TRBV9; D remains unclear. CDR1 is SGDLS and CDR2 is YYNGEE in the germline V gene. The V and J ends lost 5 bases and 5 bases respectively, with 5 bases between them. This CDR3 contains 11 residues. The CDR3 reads CASRGNNEQFF. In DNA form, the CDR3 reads TGTGCCAGCAGGGGAAACAATGAGCAGTTCTTC. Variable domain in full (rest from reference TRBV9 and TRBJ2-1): DSGVTQTPKHLITATGQRVTLRCSPRSGDLSVYWYQQSLDQGLQFLIQYYNGEERAKGNILERFSAQQFPDLHSELNLSSLELGDSALYFCASRGNNEQFFGPGTRLTVL.

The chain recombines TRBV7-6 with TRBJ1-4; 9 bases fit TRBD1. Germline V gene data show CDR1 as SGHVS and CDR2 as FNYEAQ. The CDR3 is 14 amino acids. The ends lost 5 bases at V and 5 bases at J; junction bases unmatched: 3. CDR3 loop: CASSPGTGNEKLFF. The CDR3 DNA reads TGTGCCAGCAGCCCTGGGACAGGGAATGAAAAACTGTTTTTT.

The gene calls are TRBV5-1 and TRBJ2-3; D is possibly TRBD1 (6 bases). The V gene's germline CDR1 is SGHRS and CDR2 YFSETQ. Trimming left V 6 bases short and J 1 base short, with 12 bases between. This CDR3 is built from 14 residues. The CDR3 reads CASKVGAGTDTQYF. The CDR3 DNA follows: TGCGCCAGCAAGGTGGGGGCGGGCACAGATACGCAGTATTTT.

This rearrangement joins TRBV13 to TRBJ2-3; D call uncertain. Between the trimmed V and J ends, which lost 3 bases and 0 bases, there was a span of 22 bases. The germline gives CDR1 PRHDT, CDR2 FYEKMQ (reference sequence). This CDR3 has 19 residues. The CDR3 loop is CASSFYRTERSFSTDTQYF. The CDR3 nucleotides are TGTGCCAGCAGCTTCTATCGTACAGAGAGGAGTTTTAGCACAGATACGCAGTATTTT.

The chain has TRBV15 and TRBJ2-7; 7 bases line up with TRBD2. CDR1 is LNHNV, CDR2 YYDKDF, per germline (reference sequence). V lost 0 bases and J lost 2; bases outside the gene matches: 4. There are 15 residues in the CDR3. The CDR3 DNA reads TGTGCCACCAGCAGAGAAGGCGGGGGTGCCTACGAGCAGTACTTC. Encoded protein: CATSREGGGAYEQYF.

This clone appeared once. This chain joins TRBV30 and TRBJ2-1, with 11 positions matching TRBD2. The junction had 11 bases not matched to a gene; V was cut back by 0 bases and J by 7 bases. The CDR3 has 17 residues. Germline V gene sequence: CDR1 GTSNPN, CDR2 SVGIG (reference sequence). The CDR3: CAWSVTSGSLGFNEQFF. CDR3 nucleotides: TGTGCCTGGAGTGTTACTAGCGGGAGTCTGGGATTTAATGAGCAGTTCTTC. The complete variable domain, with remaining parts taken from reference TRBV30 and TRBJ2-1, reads SQTIHQWPATLVQPVGSPLSLECTVEGTSNPNLYWYRQAAGRGLQLLFYSVGIGQISSEVPQNLSASRPQDRQFILSSKKLLLSDSGFYLCAWSVTSGSLGFNEQFFGPGTRLTVL.

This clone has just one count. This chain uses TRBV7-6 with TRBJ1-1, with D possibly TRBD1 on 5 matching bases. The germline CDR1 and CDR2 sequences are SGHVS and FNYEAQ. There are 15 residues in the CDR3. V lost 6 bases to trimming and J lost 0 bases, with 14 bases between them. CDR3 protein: CASRPGGYMNTEAFF. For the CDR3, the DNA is TGTGCCAGCAGGCCGGGGGGGTATATGAACACTGAAGCTTTCTTT.

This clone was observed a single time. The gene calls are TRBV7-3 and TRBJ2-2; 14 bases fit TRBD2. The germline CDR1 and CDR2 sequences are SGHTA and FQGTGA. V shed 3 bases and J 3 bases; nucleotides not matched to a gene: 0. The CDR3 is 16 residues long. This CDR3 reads CASSLGLAGDTGELFF. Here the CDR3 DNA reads TGTGCCAGCAGCTTGGGACTAGCGGGAGACACCGGGGAGCTGTTTTTT. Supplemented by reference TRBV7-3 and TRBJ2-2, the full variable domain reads GAGVSQTPSNKVTEKGKYVELRCDPISGHTALYWYRQSLGQGPEFLIYFQGTGAADDSGLPNDRFFAVRPEGSVSTLKIQRTERGDSAVYLCASSLGLAGDTGELFFGEGSRLTVL.

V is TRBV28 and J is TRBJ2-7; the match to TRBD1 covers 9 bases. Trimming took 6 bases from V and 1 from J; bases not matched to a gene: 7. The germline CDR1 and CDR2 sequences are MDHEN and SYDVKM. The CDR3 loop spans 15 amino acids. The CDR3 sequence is CASRTEQGASYEQYF. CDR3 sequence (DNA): TGTGCCAGCAGGACTGAACAGGGGGCTTCCTACGAGCAGTACTTC.

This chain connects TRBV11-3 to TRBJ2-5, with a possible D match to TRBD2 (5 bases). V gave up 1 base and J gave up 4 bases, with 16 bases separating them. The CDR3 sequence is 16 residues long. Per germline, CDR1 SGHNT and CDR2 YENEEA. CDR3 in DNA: TGTGCCAGCAGCTTAGGACCGGGCGCCCGGGGAGAGACCCAGTACTTC. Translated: CASSLGPGARGETQYF.

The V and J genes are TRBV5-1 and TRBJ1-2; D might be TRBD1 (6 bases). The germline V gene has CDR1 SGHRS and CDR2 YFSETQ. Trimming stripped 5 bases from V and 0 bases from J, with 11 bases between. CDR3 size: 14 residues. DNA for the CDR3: TGCGCCAGCAGTTTCGGACAGACTAACTATGGCTACACCTTC. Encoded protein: CASSFGQTNYGYTF.

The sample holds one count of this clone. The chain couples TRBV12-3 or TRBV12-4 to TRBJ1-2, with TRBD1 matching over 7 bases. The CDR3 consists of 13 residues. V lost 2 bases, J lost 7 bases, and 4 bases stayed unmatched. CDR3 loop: CASSLRGPLGYTF. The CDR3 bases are TGTGCCAGCAGTTTAAGGGGGCCTCTTGGCTACACCTTC.